Listed below are T cell receptor beta chains from one sample, sequenced in a study of T-cell reconstitution after alpha-beta-depleted transplantation in children. TCRdb passed the PCR reads through MiXCR, listing each CDR3 protein once. Of 250,000 to 350,000 distinct CDR3 sequences listed, 9.9% are singletons. The sample consisted of PBMCs from the stem cell graft donor, taken from the stem cell graft. The receptors were sampled from a human donor who donated a stem cell graft to a child with SCID. CDR3s include the opening cysteine and the closing phenylalanine or tryptophan. The order of the fields is CDR3 DNA, CDR3 protein, V gene, clone size, J gene, D gene. A D gene is named only where the DNA matches it firmly. Expanded clones are given a class, and other clones once, few, many or no size at all.

TGTGCCAGCAGTGCAAGAGGGACTAGCGGGCACAATGAGCAGTTCTTC	CASSARGTSGHNEQFF	TRBV25-1	NA	TRBJ2-1	TRBD2
TGCAGTGCAAGAAGGACTAGCGGGTTAAGCTCCTACAATGAGCAGTTCTTC	CSARRTSGLSSYNEQFF	TRBV20-1	many	TRBJ2-1	TRBD2
TGTGCCACCAGTTCTAACGCACCGCCTTCTCGGGAGCTGTTTTTT	CATSSNAPPSRELFF	TRBV27	NA	TRBJ2-2	NA
TGTGCCAGCAGCCCGCACAGGGGACAGCTCACTGAAGCTTTCTTT	CASSPHRGQLTEAFF	TRBV7-8	NA	TRBJ1-1	TRBD1
TGTGCCAGCAGTTCGGGACAGGGGAAAGGCGGGGAGCTGTTTTTT	CASSSGQGKGGELFF	TRBV6-5	NA	TRBJ2-2	TRBD1
TGTGCCAGCAGCCCGCTAACCTCCGGGACATACTACGAGCAGTACTTC	CASSPLTSGTYYEQYF	TRBV14	many	TRBJ2-7	NA
TGTGCCTCCAGGAGGATAGCGGGGGGCACAGATACGCAGTATTTT	CASRRIAGGTDTQYF	TRBV10-3	NA	TRBJ2-3	TRBD2
TGTGCCAGCTCACCTCTTCCGATCGACAGGGCAAACTATGGCTACACCTTC	CASSPLPIDRANYGYTF	TRBV18	many	TRBJ1-2	TRBD1
TGCACTTTCCGGGATCCTATGGCACCTAACTATGGCTACACCTTC	CTFRDPMAPNYGYTF	TRBV29-1	few	TRBJ1-2	NA
TGCGCCAGCAGCTTGACAGGGGGCTCGTTCACAGATACGCAGTATTTT	CASSLTGGSFTDTQYF	TRBV5-1	many	TRBJ2-3	TRBD1
TGCAGTGCTCGGCAGGGGGTATTTGAGCAGTTCTTC	CSARQGVFEQFF	TRBV20-1	few	TRBJ2-1	TRBD1
TGTGCCAATTTTCCGGGACAGGGGCAAAATCAGCCCCAGCATTTT	CANFPGQGQNQPQHF	TRBV21-1	many	TRBJ1-5	NA
TGTGCCAGCCGGGATCCGGGACTAGCGGGGCCAGATACGCAGTATTTT	CASRDPGLAGPDTQYF	TRBV2	NA	TRBJ2-3	TRBD2
TGCAGTGCTAGATGGACAGGGAACACTGAAGCTTTCTTT	CSARWTGNTEAFF	TRBV20-1	NA	TRBJ1-1	TRBD1
TGCGCCAGCAGCTTGGGTGTGGGGGTTGTCGAGCAGTACTTC	CASSLGVGVVEQYF	TRBV5-1	NA	TRBJ2-7	NA
TGCGCCAGCAGCGGGGGTGCCGGGGAGCTGTTTTTT	CASSGGAGELFF	TRBV5-1	NA	TRBJ2-2	NA
TGTGCCAGCAGTTACGCCTCACAGGGCACCTATAATTCACCCCTCCACTTT	CASSYASQGTYNSPLHF	TRBV6-5	few	TRBJ1-6	NA
TGTGCCATCAGTGGGCTTAACTATGGCTACACCTTC	CAISGLNYGYTF	TRBV10-3	NA	TRBJ1-2	NA
TGTGCCAGTAGTATTGGACCTGACTATGGCTACACCTTC	CASSIGPDYGYTF	TRBV19	few	TRBJ1-2	NA
TGTGCCAGCTCACTACAGGGGGTAGGGGCCAACGTCCTGACTTTC	CASSLQGVGANVLTF	TRBV18	few	TRBJ2-6	TRBD1
TGCGCCAGCAGCTTGGGTGGTCAGGGAGGCGCTGAAGCTTTCTTT	CASSLGGQGGAEAFF	TRBV5-1	few	TRBJ1-1	NA
TGTGCCAGCGGGACGGTGCGTCGCATCAATTCACCCCTCCACTTT	CASGTVRRINSPLHF	TRBV7-9	many	TRBJ1-6	NA
TGTGCCATCAGCGGCGACGGGGCATCGCCCCAGCATTTT	CAISGDGASPQHF	TRBV10-3	few	TRBJ1-5	NA
TGCAGTGCCGAGGAGGGTCTCATCACTGAAGCTTTCTTT	CSAEEGLITEAFF	TRBV20-1	many	TRBJ1-1	NA
TGTGCCAGCACTCCGGGACAGGGGACTGAAGCTTTCTTT	CASTPGQGTEAFF	TRBV12-3/TRBV12-4	few	TRBJ1-1	TRBD1
TGTGCCAGCAGCCCCTTGGGAGGAGGAACTGAAGCTTTCTTT	CASSPLGGGTEAFF	TRBV12-3/TRBV12-4	many	TRBJ1-1	NA
TGCGCCAGCAGCGATGGGACCAGCTATGAGGAGACCCAGTACTTC	CASSDGTSYEETQYF	TRBV5-1	few	TRBJ2-5	NA
TGCGCCAGCAGTGAGTCTCGGCTAGCGGGGGACATTCAGTACTTC	CASSESRLAGDIQYF	TRBV10-2	many	TRBJ2-4	TRBD2
TGTGCCACATCACCAACGGGTCTTTTGTTGGAGACCCAGTACTTC	CATSPTGLLLETQYF	TRBV7-9	few	TRBJ2-5	NA
TGCAGTGCTTTGCTCCCGCCGGGACACGACCGGGAGACCCAGTACTTC	CSALLPPGHDRETQYF	TRBV20-1	NA	TRBJ2-5	NA
TGTGCCAGCAGCGCCAGACAGGGGACTATGTCCCGCGAGACCCAGTACTTC	CASSARQGTMSRETQYF	TRBV9	NA	TRBJ2-5	NA
TGTGCCAGCAGTTCCCGGGGGGTCACTGAAGCTTTCTTT	CASSSRGVTEAFF	TRBV6-5	NA	TRBJ1-1	NA
TGTGCCAGCAGCCACTTGGACGCGTTTCAAGAGACCCAGTACTTC	CASSHLDAFQETQYF	TRBV3-1	few	TRBJ2-5	NA
TGTGCCAGCAGTTACACGCAGACCACAGATACGCAGTATTTT	CASSYTQTTDTQYF	TRBV6-5	many	TRBJ2-3	NA
TGTGCCAGCAGCCCCTTAGGACAGTCGGCCGAGCAGTACTTC	CASSPLGQSAEQYF	TRBV13	NA	TRBJ2-7	NA
TGCAGCGTTGAAGATTACCCGACTAGCGGGGGGGCCAATGAGCAGTTCTTC	CSVEDYPTSGGANEQFF	TRBV29-1	few	TRBJ2-1	TRBD2
TGTGCCAGCAGTGAATGGAGGGAGGGCGAGCAGTACTTC	CASSEWREGEQYF	TRBV2	many	TRBJ2-7	TRBD2
TGTGCCAGCAGCTTAGGGCTAGCGGGTGCCGGGGAGCTGTTTTTT	CASSLGLAGAGELFF	TRBV7-8	many	TRBJ2-2	TRBD2
TGTGCCAGCAGCTTGGTCCGGACAGGGGGCGCTGGGGCCAACGTCCTGACTTTC	CASSLVRTGGAGANVLTF	TRBV11-2	few	TRBJ2-6	TRBD1
TGCGCCAGCAGCTTGGGGACAGTGCCAACTAATGAAAAACTGTTTTTT	CASSLGTVPTNEKLFF	TRBV5-1	NA	TRBJ1-4	NA
TGTGCCAGCAGCTTAAGTCCGGTTACCTACGAGCAGTACTTC	CASSLSPVTYEQYF	TRBV7-9	NA	TRBJ2-7	NA
TGCAGCGTTGACGAACAATTTCAGGGCACTAGCGGGGGTCTCTCGTACAATGAGCAGTTCTTC	CSVDEQFQGTSGGLSYNEQFF	TRBV29-1	NA	TRBJ2-1	TRBD2
TGTGCCAGCAGCCGCCGGGTCACCGGGGAGCTGTTTTTT	CASSRRVTGELFF	TRBV6-5	few	TRBJ2-2	NA
TGTGCCAGCAGAGTATTGACGGGGGGGAGAAACACAGATACGCAGTATTTT	CASRVLTGGRNTDTQYF	TRBV6-1	many	TRBJ2-3	TRBD2
TGTGCCAGCAGCCCACTTGGGGGATTCGGGCAGTTCTTC	CASSPLGGFGQFF	TRBV7-9	many	TRBJ2-1	NA
TGTGCCAGCAGCCCGTCGGGGGGTGACTTCTACGAGCAGTACTTC	CASSPSGGDFYEQYF	TRBV7-8	NA	TRBJ2-7	TRBD2
TGCGCCAGCAGCCCCCGCGGACAGGGTTCCGACGAGCAGTACTTC	CASSPRGQGSDEQYF	TRBV5-1	few	TRBJ2-7	TRBD1
TGTGCCAGCAGAGGGCCGGGAGAGACCCAGTACTTC	CASRGPGETQYF	TRBV6-5	few	TRBJ2-5	NA
TGTGCCAGCAGCTTAGCGGGCCTTGAAGCTTTCTTT	CASSLAGLEAFF	TRBV7-9	few	TRBJ1-1	NA
TGTGCCAGCAGCACAGGGACAGGGGTCTATGGCTACACCTTC	CASSTGTGVYGYTF	TRBV12-3/TRBV12-4	NA	TRBJ1-2	TRBD1
TGTGCCAGCGGGTCCTCTGGAAACACCATATATTTT	CASGSSGNTIYF	TRBV12-3/TRBV12-4	NA	TRBJ1-3	NA
TGCGCCAGCAGCCAAGCTGTCGATGAGCAGTTCTTC	CASSQAVDEQFF	TRBV4-1	NA	TRBJ2-1	NA
TGTGCCAGCAGAAACCGACAGGGATCGGGTGAAAAACTGTTTTTT	CASRNRQGSGEKLFF	TRBV12-3/TRBV12-4	NA	TRBJ1-4	TRBD1
TGCGCCAGCAGCTTGGAGGGTTTAGCGGGGGGCTCCTACGAGCAGTACTTC	CASSLEGLAGGSYEQYF	TRBV5-1	few	TRBJ2-7	TRBD2
TGCGCCAGCAGCTTGGCGGACAGGGGTACCTACGAGCAGTACTTC	CASSLADRGTYEQYF	TRBV5-1	few	TRBJ2-7	TRBD1
TGTGCCAGCAGCTTAGTGTTGGGCTACGAGCAGTACTTC	CASSLVLGYEQYF	TRBV7-2	many	TRBJ2-7	NA